This TCR beta chain was recovered during a study of T-cell memory formation after mild COVID-19 (TCRdb year 2021). General notes on the study: TCR sequence clusters from the two donors were largely donor specific. Longitudinal TCRalpha and TCRbeta repertoire sequencing tracked T-cell clones expanding and contracting after mild COVID-19 in a couple of donors. Two young, previously healthy adult volunteers made up the cohort, one male and one female. Study-wide conclusions, independent of this receptor: Balanced CD4/CD8 phenotypes were observed for clones contracting from day 15 to 85, whereas a bias towards CD4+ was observed for a second wave of clones expanding from day 15 to 37. The study covered only a couple of mild cases, and larger cohorts including severe cases with pre-infection samples were considered necessary. Some responding clones were detected in pre-infection memory, suggesting pre-existing cross-reactive memory T cells joined the SARS-CoV-2 response. SARS-CoV-2 specificity of the second-wave clones peaking on day 37 was not confirmed. Contracting CD4+ clones were found mainly in CM and EM memory subsets, while CD8+ clones were enriched in EMRA.

About this clonotype itself: No cognate antigen has been identified for it. Base qualities are not provided; no much larger clone lies one nucleotide away.

Ficoll-Paque density gradient centrifugation was used to isolate PBMCs. Sequenced on an Illumina NovaSeq 6000. TCRalpha and TCRbeta cDNA libraries were built by 5'RACE with constant-segment primers, adding sample barcodes and unique molecular identifiers. Trizol reagent was used to extract RNA from every sample. Amplification of the libraries took two PCR steps, and the second step added a second sample barcode plus Illumina TruSeq adapters. Libraries were sequenced on an Illumina NovaSeq with 2 x 150 bp paired-end reads. Per the original workflow: With migec v1.2.7, reads were demultiplexed and then collapsed into UMI-guided consensus sequences. Using mixcr v2.1.11, UMI consensuses were aligned to TRA and TRB V and J templates and then assembled into clonotypes. A clonotype was counted as expanded or contracted only if both edgeR and NoisET called the change significant, with noise models trained on biological replicates. For edgeR calls, the thresholds were a false discovery rate-adjusted p below 0.01 and a log2 fold-change of 1. As an exploratory analysis of dynamics, max-normalized trajectories of the 1000 most abundant clonotypes were examined by PCA with hierarchical clustering. Separately sequenced CD4+ and CD8+ repertoires were used to assign a CD4 or CD8 phenotype to each responding clone. The public sequencing data were trimmed at Q25 with fastp and processed into clonotypes with MiXCR by TCRdb, which kept only in-frame beta chains. Identical CDR3 proteins give one entry, which carries the most common genes and DNA. The V and J calls and clone size are TCRdb's, not the authors'. For this sample there are about 340,000 distinct CDR3 sequences; over 10% appear just once. The top ten clones comprise around 21% of the sample.

The TCR comes from a man between 18 and 35 years old who had mild COVID-19 (a few samples of this study predate the infection). The sample titles of this study are shuffled in the database, so cell type and time point are left out; the donor was told from shared clones. The sequenced sample was PBMCs or a T cell subset sorted from them (not recorded which).

The DNA sequence is as follows: TGTGCCAGCAGCTCGGCGGGGGGCCACGAGCAGTACTTC. Translated, it reads CASSSAGGHEQYF. The chain links TRBV7-2 with TRBJ2-7, with TRBD2 identical over 8 junction bases. Spanning cysteine to phenylalanine, the CDR3 consists of 13 amino acids. Of the read, only the CDR3 DNA is kept; its 39 bases are in frame from base 1. V has 4 bases trimmed and J has 5 bases trimmed; junction bases matching no gene number 4. Via the germline V gene, CDR1 is SGHTA and CDR2 FQGNSA.